The next 4 T cell receptor beta chains were all read from a single sample in a study of blood T cell repertoires in COVID-19. The method was immunoSEQ multiplex PCR; TCRdb's version includes in-frame clones alone and lacks a portion of them. This sample yields tens of thousands of clones, of which roughly 86% are seen a single time; over 4% belongs to the top ten. What was sequenced was peripheral blood. These receptors all stem from a man in his forties or fifties with acute or convalescent COVID-19.

This chain joins TRBV4-1 and TRBJ2-3, with 9 bases matching TRBD2. The junction had 4 bases not matched to a gene; V was cut back by 2 bases and J by 4 bases. This CDR3 has 15 residues. Germline values: CDR1 MGHRA, CDR2 YSYEKL. CDR3 DNA sequence: TGCGCCAGCAGCCAATTTAGCGGGAGACCAGATACGCAGTATTTT. Protein sequence: CASSQFSGRPDTQYF.

V is TRBV28 and J is TRBJ1-1; D remains ambiguous. The CDR3 consists of 16 residues. The germline gives CDR1 MDHEN, CDR2 SYDVKM. V was cut by 6 bases and J by 3 bases, with 20 bases left in between. The CDR3 loop reads CASRKEDGKRHTEAFF. In nucleotides, the CDR3 is TGTGCCAGCAGGAAAGAGGACGGGAAGAGACACACTGAAGCTTTCTTT.

The chain links TRBV10-3 to TRBJ2-2, with TRBD1 as a possible D gene (5 bases). The V end lost 3 bases, the J end lost 5 bases, and 10 bases lay between the germline ends. This CDR3 contains 14 residues. The germline V gene encodes CDR1 ENHRY and CDR2 SYGVKD. The CDR3 nucleotides read TGTGCCATCAGTGACAGGGAAGGAACCGGGGAGCTGTTTTTT. It codes for CAISDREGTGELFF.

The table lists this clone with a count of one. This chain connects TRBV16 to TRBJ1-3, with 8 nucleotides matching TRBD1. CDR1 and CDR2 (germline): KGHSY, FQNENV. The CDR3 sequence is 15 residues long. The V and J ends lost 4 bases and 1 base, in that order; junction bases with no gene match: 3. The CDR3 DNA reads as TGTGCCAGCAGCCTATGGACAGGGTCTGGAAACACCATATATTTT. Translated, it gives CASSLWTGSGNTIYF.